The TCR beta chain under discussion was sequenced for a study of glioma-infiltrating T cells. Germline V CDR1 and CDR2: MNHNS, SASEGT. This CDR3 region has 19 residues. Comment on this clonotype: The junction shows a germline mismatch at one end, possibly a read error.

Amplification of TCR alpha and beta CDR3 regions from RNA used iRepertoire nested multiplex PCR. Each CDR3 protein gets one entry after TCRdb re-called the multiplex PCR reads with MiXCR. The sample lists roughly 350,000 distinct CDR3 sequences, 41% seen once, with about 12% in the top ten. The gene calls are TRBV6-1 and TRBJ2-5; 14 positions agree with TRBD2. Sequencing was carried out using glioma tissue, nonneoplastic brain tissue, or PBMCs (not recorded which). The receptor was derived from a human donor with low-grade glioma or glioblastoma, undergoing nonglioma brain surgery, or in good health (not recorded which). As DNA, the CDR3 is TGTGCCATCAGTGAGTCGACTAGCGGGAGGGCCTTGGCCGAAGAGACCCAGTACTTC. Protein product: CAISESTSGRALAEETQYF.